Listed here is a single T cell receptor beta chain. In terms of age and location, participants ranged from roughly 18 to 95 years and lived in under 30 US areas. CDR3 length: 15 residues. The germline V gene encodes CDR1 SGHDT and CDR2 YYEEEE. V dropped 2 bases and J dropped 5; count of bases not matched to a gene: 6. These data originate in a study of blood T cell repertoires in COVID-19. Turning to the study itself: From T cells, B-cell-depleted T cells, or PBMCs came the material, which was cDNA or gDNA.

Measured with immunoSEQ multiplex PCR; TCRdb has only the in-frame clones, and not every one. The repertoire holds about 480,000 clones, over 75% seen once, with approximately 1.8% in the top ten. The sequenced sample consisted of PBMCs or T cells enriched from blood (not recorded which). This clonotype was obtained from a middle-aged woman who had recovered from COVID-19. This sequence joins TRBV5-6 and TRBJ2-5; 10 bases are a match to TRBD2. CDR3 amino acids: CASSFSGRLDETQYF. Here the CDR3 DNA reads TGTGCCAGCAGCTTTAGCGGGAGGTTGGATGAGACCCAGTACTTC.